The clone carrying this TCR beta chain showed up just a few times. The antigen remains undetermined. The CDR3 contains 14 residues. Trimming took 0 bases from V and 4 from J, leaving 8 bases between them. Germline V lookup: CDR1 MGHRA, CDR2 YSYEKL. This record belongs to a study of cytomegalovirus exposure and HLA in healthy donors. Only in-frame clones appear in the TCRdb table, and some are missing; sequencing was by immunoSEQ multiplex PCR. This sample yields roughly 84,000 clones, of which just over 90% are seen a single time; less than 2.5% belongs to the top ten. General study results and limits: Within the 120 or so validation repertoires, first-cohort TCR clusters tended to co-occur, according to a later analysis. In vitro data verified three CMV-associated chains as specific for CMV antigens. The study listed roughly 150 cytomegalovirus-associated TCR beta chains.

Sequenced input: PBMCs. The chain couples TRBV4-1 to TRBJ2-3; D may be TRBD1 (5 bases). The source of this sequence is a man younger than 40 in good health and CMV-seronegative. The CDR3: CASSQEGVSDTQYF. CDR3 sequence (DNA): TGCGCCAGCAGCCAAGAAGGGGTATCAGATACGCAGTATTTT.